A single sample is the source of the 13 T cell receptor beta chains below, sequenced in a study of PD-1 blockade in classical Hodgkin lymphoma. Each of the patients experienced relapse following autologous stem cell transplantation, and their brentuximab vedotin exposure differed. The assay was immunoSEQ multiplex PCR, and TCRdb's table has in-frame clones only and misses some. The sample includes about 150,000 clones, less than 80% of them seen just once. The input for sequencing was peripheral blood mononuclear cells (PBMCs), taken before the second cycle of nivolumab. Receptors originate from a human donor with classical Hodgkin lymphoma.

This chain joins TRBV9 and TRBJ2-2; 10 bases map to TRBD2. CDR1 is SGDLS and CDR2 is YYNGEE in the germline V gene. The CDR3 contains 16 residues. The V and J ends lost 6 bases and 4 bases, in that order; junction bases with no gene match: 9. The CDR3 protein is CASTAGLAAFTGELFF. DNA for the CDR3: TGTGCCAGCACCGCCGGACTAGCGGCTTTCACCGGGGAGCTGTTTTTT.

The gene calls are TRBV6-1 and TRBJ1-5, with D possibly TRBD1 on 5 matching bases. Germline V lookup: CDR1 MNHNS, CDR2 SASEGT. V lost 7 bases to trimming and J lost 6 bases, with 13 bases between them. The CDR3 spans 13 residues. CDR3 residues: CASNIRVGQPQHF. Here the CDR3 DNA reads TGTGCCAGCAATATCAGGGTTGGTCAGCCCCAGCATTTT.

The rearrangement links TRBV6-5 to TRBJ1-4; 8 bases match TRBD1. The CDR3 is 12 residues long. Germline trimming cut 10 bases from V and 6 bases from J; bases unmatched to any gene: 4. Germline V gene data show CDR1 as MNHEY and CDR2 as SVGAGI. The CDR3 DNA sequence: TGTGCCACCCAGACAGGGGATGAAAAACTGTTTTTT. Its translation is CATQTGDEKLFF.

CDR3 amino acids: CASSVGATNTGELFF. CDR3 DNA sequence: TGTGCCAGCAGCGTGGGGGCGACAAACACCGGGGAGCTGTTTTTT. The chain recombines TRBV9 with TRBJ2-2, with D perhaps matching TRBD1 (6 bases). The V end was cut by 2 bases, the J end by 2 bases, with 10 bases between. Germline V lookup: CDR1 SGDLS, CDR2 YYNGEE. The CDR3 length is 15 residues.

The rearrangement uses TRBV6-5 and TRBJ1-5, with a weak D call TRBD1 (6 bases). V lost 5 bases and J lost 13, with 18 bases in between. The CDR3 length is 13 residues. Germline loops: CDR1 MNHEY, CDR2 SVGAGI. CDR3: CASSPLDSWQQHF. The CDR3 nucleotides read TGTGCCAGCAGTCCGCTGGACAGCTGGCAACAGCATTTT.

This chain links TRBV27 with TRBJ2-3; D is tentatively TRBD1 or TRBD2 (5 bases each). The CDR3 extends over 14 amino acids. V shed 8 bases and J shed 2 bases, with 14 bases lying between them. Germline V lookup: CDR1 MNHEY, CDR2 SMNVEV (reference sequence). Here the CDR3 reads CASAKGRITDTQYF. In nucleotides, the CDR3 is TGTGCCAGCGCTAAGGGACGGATCACAGATACGCAGTATTTT.

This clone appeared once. The CDR3 DNA reads TGCGCCAGCAGCCAGGGGGGGGCGGCCGAGACCCAGTACTTC. Protein sequence: CASSQGGAAETQYF. The rearrangement joins TRBV4-1 to TRBJ2-5; a possible D gene is TRBD2 (7 bases). V was shortened by 3 bases and J by 5 bases, with 13 bases between the two germline ends. Germline V gives CDR1 MGHRA, CDR2 YSYEKL. The CDR3 has 14 residues.

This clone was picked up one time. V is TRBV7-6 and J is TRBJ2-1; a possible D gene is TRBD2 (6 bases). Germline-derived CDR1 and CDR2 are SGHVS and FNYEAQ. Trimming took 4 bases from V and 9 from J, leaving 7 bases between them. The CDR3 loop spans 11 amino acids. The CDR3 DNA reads TGTGCCAGCAGCTCTAGCGTTGAGCAGTTCTTC. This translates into CASSSSVEQFF.

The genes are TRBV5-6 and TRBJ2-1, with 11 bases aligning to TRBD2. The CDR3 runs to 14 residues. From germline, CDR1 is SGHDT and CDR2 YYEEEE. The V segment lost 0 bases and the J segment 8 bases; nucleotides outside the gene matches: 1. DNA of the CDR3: TGTGCCAGCAGCTTGGGACTAGCGGGGTATGAGCAGTTCTTC. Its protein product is CASSLGLAGYEQFF.

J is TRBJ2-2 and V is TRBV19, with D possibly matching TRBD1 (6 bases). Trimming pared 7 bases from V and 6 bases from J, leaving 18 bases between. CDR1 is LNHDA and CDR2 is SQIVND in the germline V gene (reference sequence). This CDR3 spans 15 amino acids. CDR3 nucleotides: TGTGCCAGTACTAAGGGGACAAATCCACCCGGGGAGCTGTTTTTT. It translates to CASTKGTNPPGELFF.

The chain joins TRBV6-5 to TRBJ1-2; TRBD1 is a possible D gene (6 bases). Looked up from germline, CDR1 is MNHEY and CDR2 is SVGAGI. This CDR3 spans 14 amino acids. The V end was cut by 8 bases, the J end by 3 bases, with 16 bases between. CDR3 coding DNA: TGTGCCAGCGGGACACGAACCCACTACTATGGCTACACCTTC. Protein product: CASGTRTHYYGYTF.

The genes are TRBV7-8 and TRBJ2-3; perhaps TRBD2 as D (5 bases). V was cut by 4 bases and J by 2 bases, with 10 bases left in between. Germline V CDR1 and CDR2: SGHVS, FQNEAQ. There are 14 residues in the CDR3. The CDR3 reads CASSSAGNTDTQYF. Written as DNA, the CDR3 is TGTGCCAGCAGCTCCGCCGGGAACACAGATACGCAGTATTTT.

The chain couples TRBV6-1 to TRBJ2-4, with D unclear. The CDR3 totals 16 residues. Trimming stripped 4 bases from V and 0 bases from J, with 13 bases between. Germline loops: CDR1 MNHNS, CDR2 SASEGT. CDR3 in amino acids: CASSAQLGLAKNIQYF. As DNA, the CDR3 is TGTGCCAGCAGTGCTCAATTAGGCTTAGCCAAAAACATTCAGTACTTC.